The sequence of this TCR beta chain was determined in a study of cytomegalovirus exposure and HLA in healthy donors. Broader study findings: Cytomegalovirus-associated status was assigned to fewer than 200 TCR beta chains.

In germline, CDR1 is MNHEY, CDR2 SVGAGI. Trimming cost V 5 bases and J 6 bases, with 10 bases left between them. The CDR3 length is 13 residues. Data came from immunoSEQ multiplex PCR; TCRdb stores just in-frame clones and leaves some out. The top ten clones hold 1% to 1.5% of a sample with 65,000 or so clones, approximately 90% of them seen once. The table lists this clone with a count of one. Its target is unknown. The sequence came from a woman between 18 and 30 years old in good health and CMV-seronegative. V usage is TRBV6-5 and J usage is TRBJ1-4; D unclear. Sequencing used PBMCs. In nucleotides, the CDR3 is TGTGCCAGCAGTCTCCAGGTGGATGAAAAACTGTTTTTT. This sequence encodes CASSLQVDEKLFF.